This T cell receptor (beta chain) was observed in a study of Ad26.COV2.S vaccination and SARS-CoV-2 variants. Background on the study: Ad26.COV2.S was injected intramuscularly once or twice, 56 days apart.

Repertoires were generated with immunoSEQ multiplex PCR, while TCRdb's copy carries only in-frame clones and drops some. Among 350,000 to 450,000 clones, roughly 90% were seen once, and the ten largest hold more than 1.5%. This CDR3 spans 13 amino acids. Deletions cut 6 bases from V and 4 bases from J, with 12 bases between. The germline CDR1 and CDR2 sequences are MNHEY and SVGEGT. Treatment denoted: some 20 received Ad26.COV2.S at low or high dose, single or two shots; about 5 received placebo; per-sample allocation not given. Sampling was done on day 63 after the first vaccine or placebo injection.

The sample was peripheral blood, taken in a trial of Ad26.COV2.S vaccine versus placebo. The genes are TRBV6-2 or TRBV6-3 and TRBJ1-2, with D maybe TRBD1 (6 bases). This clonotype was sampled from a person aged 18-60 years who received the Ad26.COV2.S COVID-19 vaccine or a placebo. CDR3 nucleotides: TGTGCCAGCAGCCGGGACACAGTCTATGGCTACACCTTC. This translates into CASSRDTVYGYTF.